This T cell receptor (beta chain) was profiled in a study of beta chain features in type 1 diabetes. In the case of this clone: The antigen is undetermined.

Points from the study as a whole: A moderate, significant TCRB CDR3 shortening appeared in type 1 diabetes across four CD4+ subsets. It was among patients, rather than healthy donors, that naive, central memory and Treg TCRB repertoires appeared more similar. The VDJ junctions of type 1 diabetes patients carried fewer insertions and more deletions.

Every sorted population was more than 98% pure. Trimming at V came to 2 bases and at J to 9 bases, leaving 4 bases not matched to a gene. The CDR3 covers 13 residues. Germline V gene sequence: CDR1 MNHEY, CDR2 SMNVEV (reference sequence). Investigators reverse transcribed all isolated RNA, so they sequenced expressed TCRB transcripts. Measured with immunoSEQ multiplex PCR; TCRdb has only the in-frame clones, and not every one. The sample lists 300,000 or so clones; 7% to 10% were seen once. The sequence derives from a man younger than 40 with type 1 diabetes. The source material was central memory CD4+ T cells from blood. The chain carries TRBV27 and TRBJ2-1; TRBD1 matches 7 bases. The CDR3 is CASSLPNRGEQFF. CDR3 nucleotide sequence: TGTGCCAGCAGTTTACCTAACAGGGGTGAGCAGTTCTTC.